These 16 T cell receptor beta chains share one sample of origin, sequenced in a study of blood T cells in healthy people across ages. With a J-beta primer mix and a sample-barcoded 5' primer, a second PCR ran roughly 6 to 11 cycles. Each CDR3 protein is one row after TCRdb ran MiXCR on the 5' RACE reads. Among about 780,000 distinct CDR3 sequences listed, 25% to 30% were seen once. The sample was also reused in another study, on T cells of mothers and their children.

The sample comprised blood. The origin of the receptors is a boy aged 5-17 years in good health.

CDR3 residues: CASSVDPGGRGDTQYF. The DNA of the CDR3 is TGTGCCAGCAGCGTAGATCCGGGGGGGAGGGGAGATACGCAGTATTTT. The V and J genes are TRBV9 and TRBJ2-3, with 8 bases lining up with TRBD2. Germline V lookup: CDR1 SGDLS, CDR2 YYNGEE. Losses at the gene ends were 0 bases for V and 5 bases for J; bases not matched to a gene: 8. The CDR3 runs to 16 residues.

The chain joins TRBV10-3 to TRBJ2-6, with 7 bases aligning to TRBD2. Losses at the gene ends were 4 bases for V and 0 bases for J; bases not matched to a gene: 0. The germline CDR1 and CDR2 sequences are ENHRY and SYGVKD. The CDR3 sequence is 15 residues long. CDR3 region: CAISGGGSGANVLTF. The DNA for the CDR3 is TGTGCCATCAGTGGGGGGGGCTCTGGGGCCAACGTCCTGACTTTC.

CDR3 DNA: TGTGCCAGCAGATACAGTGCTTCCGGGGCCAACGTCCTGACTTTC. This gives the protein CASRYSASGANVLTF. The V and J genes are TRBV25-1 and TRBJ2-6; no firm D call. The ends were cut back, 6 bases at V and 4 bases at J, with 13 bases in the middle. Germline-derived CDR1 and CDR2 are MGHDK and SYGVNS. The CDR3 covers 15 residues.

The chain has TRBV6-5 and TRBJ2-4; TRBD1 matches at 7 bases. This CDR3 is 15 amino acids long. V dropped 6 bases and J dropped 0; count of bases not matched to a gene: 5. Germline V gives CDR1 MNHEY, CDR2 SVGAGI. CDR3 sequence (DNA): TGTGCCAGCAGGTCAACAGGGGTAGCCAAAAACATTCAGTACTTC. Translation: CASRSTGVAKNIQYF.

This clonotype was seen a handful of times. The gene calls are TRBV11-2 and TRBJ1-1, with 8 bases matching TRBD1. The CDR3 is made up of 15 amino acids. The V gene end was trimmed by 5 bases and the J gene end by 7 bases; junction bases not matched to a gene: 12. The germline CDR1 and CDR2 sequences are SGHAT and FQNNGV. The CDR3 sequence is CASSPSRGQGGEAFF. DNA for the CDR3: TGTGCCAGCAGCCCCTCCAGAGGACAGGGCGGTGAAGCTTTCTTT.

Turning to this clonotype: The junction does not match germline at one end; this may be a read error. CDR3 nucleotide sequence: TGCAGTGCTAGAATTTTCCGTAATTCAACCCTCCACTTT. Protein: CSARIFRNSTLHF. This chain uses TRBV20-1 with TRBJ1-6; no clear D gene. Germline CDR1 and CDR2: DFQATT and SNEGSKA (reference sequence). The CDR3 totals 13 residues.

The sample holds a few counts of this clonotype. The V gene is TRBV2, the J gene TRBJ2-5; no reliable D call. The germline V gene has CDR1 SNHLY and CDR2 FYNNEI. The CDR3 spans 13 residues. V was shortened by 2 bases and J by 5 bases, with 9 bases between the two germline ends. CDR3 sequence (DNA): TGTGCCAGCAGTGAACAGACAATCGAGACCCAGTACTTC. Its translation is CASSEQTIETQYF.

The table lists this clonotype with a few counts. The rearrangement uses TRBV4-2 and TRBJ2-5; D remains ambiguous. The V gene lost 2 bases and the J gene lost 4 bases, with 8 bases spanning the gap. Per germline, CDR1 LGHNA and CDR2 YNFKEQ. The CDR3 spans 13 residues. CDR3 protein: CASSQRWGETQYF. The CDR3, as DNA: TGTGCCAGCAGCCAACGATGGGGAGAGACCCAGTACTTC.

The chain links TRBV6-2 or TRBV6-3 to TRBJ2-5; possible D gene TRBD2, 6 bases. The V gene lost 6 bases and the J gene lost 5 bases, with 22 bases spanning the gap. The CDR3 is made up of 16 amino acids. Germline CDR1 is MNHEY and CDR2 is SVGEGT. The CDR3 DNA reads TGTGCCAGCAGCGTCGCCCCCTCGGTAGGGAGGGAGACCCAGTACTTC. Translated, it gives CASSVAPSVGRETQYF.

A few counts support this clonotype. The J gene is TRBJ2-5, the V gene TRBV28, with 8 bases matching TRBD1. Unmatched junction bases numbered 4, after V lost 1 base and J lost 3 bases. The germline V gene encodes CDR1 MDHEN and CDR2 SYDVKM. The CDR3 totals 15 residues. For the CDR3, the DNA is TGTGCCAGCAGTTTATCCTTGACAGGGGAAGAGACCCAGTACTTC. This gives the protein CASSLSLTGEETQYF.

This sequence joins TRBV27 and TRBJ2-3, with 7 bases that match TRBD1. Losses at the gene ends were 6 bases for V and 6 bases for J; bases not matched to a gene: 12. Per germline, CDR1 MNHEY and CDR2 SMNVEV (reference sequence). There are 15 residues in the CDR3. This CDR3 reads CASRPRQGLKDTQYF. CDR3 in DNA: TGTGCCAGCAGGCCCCGACAGGGTTTGAAGGATACGCAGTATTTT.

This sequence joins TRBV5-5 and TRBJ2-5; D may be TRBD2 (5 bases). V was cut by 0 bases and J by 5 bases, with 17 bases left in between. Germline V gene lookup returns CDR1 SGHKS and CDR2 YYEKEE (reference sequence). The CDR3 has 16 residues. The CDR3 sequence: CASSLDPGRSGETQYF. In DNA form, the CDR3 reads TGTGCCAGCAGCTTGGACCCTGGTCGGAGCGGTGAGACCCAGTACTTC. Together with reference TRBV5-5 and TRBJ2-5, the CDR3 gives the full variable domain: DAGVTQSPTHLIKTRGQQVTLRCSPISGHKSVSWYQQVLGQGPQFIFQYYEKEERGRGNFPDRFSARQFPNYSSELNVNALLLGDSALYLCASSLDPGRSGETQYFGPGTRLLVL.

This clonotype was detected ten times or more. The rearrangement joins TRBV5-5 to TRBJ2-5; D not certain. The V and J ends lost 3 bases and 1 base respectively, with 4 bases between them. The CDR3 is 12 residues long. The germline V gene encodes CDR1 SGHKS and CDR2 YYEKEE (reference sequence). The CDR3 region has the DNA TGTGCCAGCAGCTCGTTCCAAGAGACCCAGTACTTC. Protein: CASSSFQETQYF.

This rearrangement joins TRBV12-3 or TRBV12-4 to TRBJ1-4; a weak D match, TRBD1 (6 bases). V was cut by 1 base and J by 8 bases, with 11 bases left in between. This CDR3 is 14 amino acids long. CDR3 amino acids: CASSLDRATEKLFF. The CDR3 nucleotides are TGTGCCAGCAGTTTAGACAGGGCAACCGAAAAACTGTTTTTT.

CDR3 loop: CASSKLALLNEQYF. The CDR3 nucleotides are TGTGCCAGCAGTAAACTAGCGTTGTTGAACGAGCAGTACTTC. The V and J genes are TRBV12-3 or TRBV12-4 and TRBJ2-1; TRBD2 matches at 7 bases. The closer fit of TRBJ2-7 to the DNA end suggests the J call may be wrong. The CDR3 length is 14 residues.

About this clonotype itself: A much larger clone sits a single nucleotide away, making a read error possible. The V gene is TRBV3-1, the J gene TRBJ2-5; D uncertain. The J call may not be correct, given that the DNA end is closer to TRBJ2-7. There are 11 residues in the CDR3. Germline-derived CDR1 and CDR2 are LGHDT and YNNKEL (reference sequence). The CDR3 nucleotides are TGTGCCAGCAGCCTCTTAAACGAGCAGTACTTC. Translated, it gives CASSLLNEQYF.